The TCR beta chain under discussion was sequenced for a study of blood T cell repertoires in COVID-19 (dated by TCRdb to 2019 to 2021). Regarding the research as a whole: Samples covering the acute and convalescent phases of COVID-19 were provided by collaborators in the United States, Italy and Spain. The material from the prospective study consisted of cDNA or gDNA derived from T cells, B-cell-depleted T cells, or PBMCs. Subjects who had been exposed to COVID-19, were actively infected with it, or had recovered from it provided the deeply sampled blood TCRbeta repertoires that made up the dataset. The repertoires were released in a freely available public database meant as a resource for research on the immune response to SARS-CoV-2. Samples came from the ongoing ImmuneRACE study (first 160 participants) plus 1,254 subjects from 6 global collaborators. The sample metadata nearly always contained a de-identified subject ID, COVID-19 status, age in years and sex. Where available, HLA class I and class II types were taken from metadata supplied by the sample provider and were not determined by assay-based typing. General findings and caveats noted by the study authors: How much clinical and demographic metadata was included differed by source and by participant, and the metadata was provided uncurated.

Germline trimming amounts to 6 bases on V and 7 bases on J, with 8 as the count of junction bases outside the gene matches. Reading the germline V gene (reference sequence) gives CDR1 LNHDA and CDR2 SQIVND. The CDR3 has 14 amino acids, counting the end cysteine and phenylalanine. The entry retains the CDR3 DNA only, 42 bases that are in frame from base 1. Details on this clone: Its antigen remains undetermined. Base quality data are lacking; no much larger clone is found one base away.

TCRbeta CDR3 regions were amplified from genomic DNA using the immunoSEQ Assay, a bias-controlled multiplex PCR. Per the authors' processing: The number of nucleated cells in each sample was estimated from the amplification of reference gene primers within the assay. Sequence reads were collapsed and filtered to measure the absolute abundance of every unique TCRbeta CDR3 rearrangement. For each sample, productive Simpson clonality was calculated by taking the square root of Simpson's diversity index across productive rearrangements. TCRdb re-hosts the immuneACCESS table, in-frame sequences only. Its copies lack some clones; in the studies checked, an unresolved V gene accounts for under half of them, and the cause for the rest is not known. V and J calls and clone size are given by that table; D and trimming were obtained from the DNA. The sample contains some 150,000 clones, over 65% of them found a single time. The ten largest clones take up around 5.5% of the sample.

Enrolling through a virtual design, the prospective study's participants ranged in age from roughly 18 to 100 years and lived across roughly 23 United States geographic areas. To assign participants to cohorts, the prospective study relied on clinical history that participants themselves reported in a screening survey and a study questionnaire. For ImmuneRACE Cohort 3, a participant was defined as recovered based on two consecutive negative NP/OP PCR tests, clearance by a healthcare professional, or resolution of symptoms. Mobile phlebotomists in the prospective study collected whole blood, serum and a nasopharyngeal or oropharyngeal swab from every participant. Over a roughly 2-month period, participants in the prospective study had the option of providing additional blood draws and questionnaires. Blood samples from the prospective study were shipped frozen or at room temperature prior to DNA extraction.

Recombination linked TRBV19 to TRBJ1-4, with TRBD1 matching 7 junction bases. The sequence derives from a woman aged 50 to 60 who had recovered from COVID-19. The specimen sequenced was PBMCs or T cells enriched from blood (not recorded which). The encoded CDR3 is CASRSDRALEKLFF. The base sequence is TGTGCCAGTAGGAGCGACAGGGCTCTTGAAAAACTGTTTTTT.